What follows describes a single T cell receptor (beta chain). The antigen is not known. There were likely unrecorded immune exposures, though donors were nominally healthy when sampled. The data are from a study of cytomegalovirus exposure and HLA in healthy donors. Study-wide findings and caveats: Researchers counted 164 TCR beta chains as cytomegalovirus-associated. Reported findings show TCR beta sequences accurately forecast HLA-A and HLA-B alleles in most subjects.

PCR involved 60 Vbeta and 13 Jbeta primers. Here immunoSEQ multiplex PCR was the method, and the copy in TCRdb shows in-frame clones only, minus some. The sample has more than 95,000 clones; 75% to 85% are singletons. The source is a man between 25 and 39 years old in good health and CMV-seropositive. Source material: PBMCs.

The CDR3 coding sequence is TGCGCCAGCAGCTGGGGGCAGTCTCAAGAGACCCAGTACTTC. Its translation is CASSWGQSQETQYF. The chain has TRBV5-1 and TRBJ2-5; D may be TRBD1 (6 bases). The CDR3 consists of 14 residues. Germline CDR1 SGHRS, CDR2 YFSETQ. V lost 3 bases and J 2 bases, leaving 11 bases between the germline ends. Full variable domain (remainder filled in from reference TRBV5-1 and TRBJ2-5): KAGVTQTPRYLIKTRGQQVTLSCSPISGHRSVSWYQQTPGQGLQFLFEYFSETQRNKGNFPGRFSGRQFSNSRSEMNVSTLELGDSALYLCASSWGQSQETQYFGPGTRLLVL.